This T cell receptor beta chain was documented in a study of blood T cell repertoires in COVID-19. Looking at the study overall: Acute-phase and convalescent COVID-19 samples originated in the United States, Italy and Spain. The analysed material was cDNA or gDNA that came from T cells, B-cell-depleted T cells, or PBMCs.

Germline CDR1 and CDR2: MNHEY and SVGAGI. The CDR3 is 14 residues long. V lost 6 bases to trimming and J lost 9 bases; unmatched junction nucleotides: 12. Sequencing used immunoSEQ multiplex PCR; TCRdb keeps in-frame clones, though not all of them. The repertoire holds around 260,000 clones, with around four fifths as singletons. The sequencing sample was made of peripheral blood. This chain links TRBV6-5 with TRBJ2-5; 8 bases are shared with TRBD2. This receptor was taken from a woman aged 50 to 65 who had recovered from COVID-19. CDR3 nucleotide sequence: TGTGCCAGCAGGGCTTCCGGGGGGGCCGGGGCCCAGTACTTC. Translation: CASRASGGAGAQYF.